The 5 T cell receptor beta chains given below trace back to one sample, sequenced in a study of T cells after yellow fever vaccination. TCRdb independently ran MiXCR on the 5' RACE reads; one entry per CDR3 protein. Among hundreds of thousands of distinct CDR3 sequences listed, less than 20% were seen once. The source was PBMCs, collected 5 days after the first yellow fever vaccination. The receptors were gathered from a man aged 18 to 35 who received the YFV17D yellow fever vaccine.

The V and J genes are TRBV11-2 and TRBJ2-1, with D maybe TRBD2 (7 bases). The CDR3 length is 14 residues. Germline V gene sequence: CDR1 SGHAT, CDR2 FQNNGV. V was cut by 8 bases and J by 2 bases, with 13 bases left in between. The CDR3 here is CASGRGGTYNEQFF. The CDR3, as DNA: TGTGCCAGCGGAAGGGGGGGAACCTACAATGAGCAGTTCTTC.

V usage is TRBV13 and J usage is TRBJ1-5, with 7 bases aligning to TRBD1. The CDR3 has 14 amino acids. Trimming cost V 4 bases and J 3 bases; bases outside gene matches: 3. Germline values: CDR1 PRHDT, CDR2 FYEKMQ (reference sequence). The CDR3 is CASSSGQYNQPQHF. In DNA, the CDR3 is TGTGCCAGCAGCTCGGGACAGTACAATCAGCCCCAGCATTTT.

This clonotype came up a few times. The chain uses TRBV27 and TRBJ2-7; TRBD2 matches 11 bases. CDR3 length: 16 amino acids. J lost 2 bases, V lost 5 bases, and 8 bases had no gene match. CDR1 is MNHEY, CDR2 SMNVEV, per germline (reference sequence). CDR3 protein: CASSPLTSGTTYEQYF. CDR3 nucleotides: TGTGCCAGCAGTCCCCTGACTAGCGGGACCACCTACGAGCAGTACTTC.

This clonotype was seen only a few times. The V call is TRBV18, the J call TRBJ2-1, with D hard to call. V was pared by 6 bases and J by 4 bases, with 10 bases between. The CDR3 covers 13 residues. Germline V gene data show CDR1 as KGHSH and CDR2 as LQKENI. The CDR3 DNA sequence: TGTGCCAGCTCTTCGACCCGGTACAATGAGCAGTTCTTC. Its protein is CASSSTRYNEQFF.

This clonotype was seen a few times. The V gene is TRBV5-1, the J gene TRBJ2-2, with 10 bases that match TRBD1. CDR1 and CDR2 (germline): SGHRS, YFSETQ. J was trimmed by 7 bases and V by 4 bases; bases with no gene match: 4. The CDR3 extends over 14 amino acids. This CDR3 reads CASSPDRGFGELFF. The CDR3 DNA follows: TGCGCCAGCAGCCCGGACAGGGGGTTCGGGGAGCTGTTTTTT.